This T cell receptor beta chain is drawn from a study of T cells in Graves' hyperthyroidism and ophthalmopathy. The CDR3 consists of 13 residues. Per the germline V gene, CDR1 is SGHRS and CDR2 is YFSETQ. Not enrolled were patients with uncontrolled infection, other autoimmune disease, pregnancy or lactation. This clonotype was counted between two and nine times. The junction differs from germline at one of its ends, possibly a read error. What was amplified from RNA transcripts were TCR beta CDR3 regions. The TCR CDR3 first-round RT-PCR relied on the HTBI primer set. TCRdb re-analysed the multiplex PCR reads in MiXCR, keeping a single row per CDR3 protein. The sample records about 840,000 distinct CDR3 sequences, 38% being singletons.

This sequence originates from a young man with Graves' hyperthyroidism. This chain links TRBV5-1 with TRBJ1-5; D is undetermined. Sequenced input: blood. CDR3 sequence: CASSPVLYQPQHF. The DNA for the CDR3 is TGTGCCAGCAGCCCGGTCCTATATCAGCCCCAGCATTTT.